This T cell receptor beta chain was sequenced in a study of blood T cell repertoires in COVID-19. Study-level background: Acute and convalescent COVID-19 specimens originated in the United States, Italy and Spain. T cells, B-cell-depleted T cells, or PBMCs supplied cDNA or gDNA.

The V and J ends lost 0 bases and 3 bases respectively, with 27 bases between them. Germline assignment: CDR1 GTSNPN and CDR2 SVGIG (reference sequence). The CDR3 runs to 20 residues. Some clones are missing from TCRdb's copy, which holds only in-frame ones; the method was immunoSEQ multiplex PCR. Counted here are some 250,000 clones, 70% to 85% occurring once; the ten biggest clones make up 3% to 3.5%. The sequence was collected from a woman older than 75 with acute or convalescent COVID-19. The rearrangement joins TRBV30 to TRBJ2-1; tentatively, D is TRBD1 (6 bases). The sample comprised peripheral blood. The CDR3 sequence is CAWSVQRGFVTLRVYNEQFF. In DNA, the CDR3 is TGTGCCTGGAGTGTACAGAGGGGGTTTGTAACCCTAAGAGTCTACAATGAGCAGTTCTTC.